Below are 9 T cell receptor beta chains sequenced from a single sample in a study of T cell changes during pregnancy in multiple sclerosis. Measured with immunoSEQ multiplex PCR; TCRdb has only the in-frame clones, and not every one. Among around 50,000 clones listed, over 85% were seen once. The sample was peripheral blood, taken in the first trimester of pregnancy. These receptors were taken from a female donor with multiple sclerosis, enrolled in a pregnancy study.

The chain recombines TRBV28 with TRBJ2-3; D remains ambiguous. V shed 5 bases and J shed 6 bases, with 9 bases lying between them. The CDR3 sequence is 12 residues long. Per germline, CDR1 MDHEN and CDR2 SYDVKM. CDR3 DNA sequence: TGTGCCAGCAGTCCATACGGGGATACGCAGTATTTT. Protein product: CASSPYGDTQYF.

CDR3 DNA sequence: TGTGCCAGCAGCGGGACAGGGACCTCAGGCACAGATACGCAGTATTTT. This sequence encodes CASSGTGTSGTDTQYF. V is TRBV9 and J is TRBJ2-3, with 8 bases identical to TRBD1. After removal of 3 bases from V and 1 base from J, the junction contained 7 bases not matched to a gene. CDR1 is SGDLS, CDR2 YYNGEE, per germline. The CDR3 sequence is 16 residues long.

This clone was seen ten or more times. The chain couples TRBV29-1 to TRBJ1-1, with a possible D match to TRBD1 (6 bases). Trimming cost V 6 bases and J 3 bases, with 11 bases left between them. Germline assignment: CDR1 SQVTM and CDR2 ANQGSEA. This CDR3 is 12 amino acids long. CDR3 sequence (DNA): TGCAGCGTACCTTACAGGGACACTGAAGCTTTCTTT. Translation: CSVPYRDTEAFF.

This sequence joins TRBV5-1 and TRBJ2-5, with D possibly being TRBD1 (5 bases). Germline V gene data show CDR1 as SGHRS and CDR2 as YFSETQ. The germline V and J ends were trimmed by 5 bases and 2 bases, with 10 bases remaining between them. This CDR3 region has 13 residues. The DNA of the CDR3 is TGCGCCAGCAGGAAGGACACTCAAGAGACCCAGTACTTC. Residues: CASRKDTQETQYF. Full variable domain (rest looked up from reference TRBV5-1 and TRBJ2-5): KAGVTQTPRYLIKTRGQQVTLSCSPISGHRSVSWYQQTPGQGLQFLFEYFSETQRNKGNFPGRFSGRQFSNSRSEMNVSTLELGDSALYLCASRKDTQETQYFGPGTRLLVL.

J is TRBJ2-3 and V is TRBV5-1; D remains unclear. The CDR3 extends over 14 amino acids. Per the germline V gene, CDR1 is SGHRS and CDR2 is YFSETQ. V lost 0 bases to trimming and J lost 4 bases, with 9 bases between them. For the CDR3, the DNA is TGCGCCAGCAGCTTGGGCCCTATTTCAGATACGCAGTATTTT. Its protein product is CASSLGPISDTQYF.

This chain uses TRBV6-1 with TRBJ2-5, with TRBD2 matching 12 bases. The CDR3 is made up of 15 amino acids. Looked up from germline, CDR1 is MNHNS and CDR2 is SASEGT. V shed 2 bases, J shed 3 bases, and the junction held 1 base outside the gene matches. CDR3 in DNA: TGTGCCAGCAGTGAAAGACTAGCGGGGGAAGAGACCCAGTACTTC. This gives the protein CASSERLAGEETQYF.

The gene calls are TRBV6-5 and TRBJ1-3, with D hard to call. The CDR3 spans 14 residues. Trimming left V 6 bases short and J 4 bases short, with 13 bases between. CDR1 and CDR2 from the germline V gene are MNHEY and SVGAGI. DNA for the CDR3: TGTGCCAGCAGCGGTACCATTTGGGGAAACACCATATATTTT. Translation: CASSGTIWGNTIYF.

The chain recombines TRBV20-1 with TRBJ1-3; D is unresolved. Germline CDR1 DFQATT, CDR2 SNEGSKA (reference sequence). There are 11 residues in the CDR3. The CDR3 protein is CVFVSGNTIYF. Here the CDR3 DNA reads TGCGTCTTCGTCTCTGGAAACACCATATATTTT.

As DNA, the CDR3 is TGTGCCAGTAGTATAACAGGGTGGGATTCACCCCTCCACTTT. Protein sequence: CASSITGWDSPLHF. V gene TRBV19 combines with J gene TRBJ1-6, with a possible D match to TRBD1 (6 bases). CDR3 length: 14 amino acids. The germline CDR1 and CDR2 sequences are LNHDA and SQIVND (reference sequence). V lost 2 bases to trimming and J lost 8 bases, with 10 bases between them.